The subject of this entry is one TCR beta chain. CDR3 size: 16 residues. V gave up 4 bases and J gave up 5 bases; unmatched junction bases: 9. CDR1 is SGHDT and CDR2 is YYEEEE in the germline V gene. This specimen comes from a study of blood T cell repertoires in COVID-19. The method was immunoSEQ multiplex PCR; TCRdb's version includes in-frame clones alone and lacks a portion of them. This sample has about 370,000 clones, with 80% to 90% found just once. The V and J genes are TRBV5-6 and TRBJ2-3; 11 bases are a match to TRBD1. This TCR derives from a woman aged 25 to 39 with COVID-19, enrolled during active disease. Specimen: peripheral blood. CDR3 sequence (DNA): TGTGCCAGCAGCGGGAAAGGGACAGGGGGTTTAGATACGCAGTATTTT. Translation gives CASSGKGTGGLDTQYF. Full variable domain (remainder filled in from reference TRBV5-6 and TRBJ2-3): DAGVTQSPTHLIKTRGQQVTLRCSPKSGHDTVSWYQQALGQGPQFIFQYYEEEERQRGNFPDRFSGHQFPNYSSELNVNALLLGDSALYLCASSGKGTGGLDTQYFGPGTRLTVL.